This passage covers 11 T cell receptor beta chains from one sample sequenced in a study of cytomegalovirus exposure and HLA in healthy donors. The PCR contained 60 Vbeta and 13 Jbeta primers. Measured with immunoSEQ multiplex PCR; TCRdb has only the in-frame clones, and not every one. Of roughly 130,000 clones listed, 80% to 90% are singletons. Specimen: PBMCs. The receptors originated from a man in his fifties or sixties in good health and CMV-seronegative.

The genes are TRBV6-1 and TRBJ1-1; 10 bases line up with TRBD1. V was clipped by 5 bases and J by 2 bases; unmatched bases: 5. Germline CDR1 reads MNHNS; CDR2 reads SASEGT. This CDR3 has 15 residues. CDR3 DNA: TGTGCCAGCAGTAGTTGGACAGGGGGAAACACTGAAGCTTTCTTT. Protein sequence: CASSSWTGGNTEAFF.

The chain uses TRBV20-1 and TRBJ1-1, with TRBD1 identical over 9 bases. Per the germline V gene, CDR1 is DFQATT and CDR2 is SNEGSKA (reference sequence). CDR3 length: 11 amino acids. CDR3: CRGGQGLEAFF. The CDR3 DNA reads TGCAGGGGGGGACAGGGTCTTGAAGCTTTCTTT.

V gene TRBV9 combines with J gene TRBJ2-7, with D hard to call. In germline, CDR1 is SGDLS, CDR2 YYNGEE. The CDR3 extends over 13 amino acids. V was clipped by 2 bases and J by 6 bases, with 12 bases between them. As DNA, the CDR3 is TGTGCCAGCAGCGTTACAGTAACCTCCGAGCAGTACTTC. Translating gives CASSVTVTSEQYF.

J is TRBJ2-3 and V is TRBV7-9; the D is unclear. The CDR3 contains 16 residues. Germline CDR1 and CDR2: SEHNR and FQNEAQ (reference sequence). V was clipped by 5 bases and J by 10 bases, with 25 bases between them. CDR3 loop: CASSPFPVAPPRSQYF. The CDR3 nucleotides are TGTGCCAGCAGCCCGTTTCCGGTAGCCCCCCCTCGTTCGCAGTATTTT.

The DNA for the CDR3 is TGTGCCTGGAGTTGGGGACTATATGGCTACACCTTC. Amino acid sequence: CAWSWGLYGYTF. V usage is TRBV30 and J usage is TRBJ1-2; tentative D call: TRBD1 (5 bases). V lost 2 bases and J lost 5, with 9 bases in between. Germline CDR1 and CDR2: GTSNPN and SVGIG (reference sequence). CDR3 length equals 12 residues.

V and J are TRBV7-2 and TRBJ2-3; 8 bases line up with TRBD1. CDR1 is SGHTA, CDR2 FQGNSA, per germline. Losses at the gene ends were 5 bases for V and 8 bases for J; bases not matched to a gene: 6. The CDR3 contains 13 residues. The CDR3 DNA follows: TGTGCCAGCAGCACGGACAGGGTCGGTACGCAGTATTTT. It encodes CASSTDRVGTQYF.

This chain uses TRBV7-9 with TRBJ2-7; TRBD1 agrees at 8 bases. With V trimmed by 5 bases and J by 3 bases, 6 bases remained unmatched. Germline V gene lookup returns CDR1 SEHNR and CDR2 FQNEAQ (reference sequence). The CDR3 sequence is 14 residues long. CDR3 in DNA: TGTGCCAGCAGCCTACGGACAGGGAACTACGAGCAGTACTTC. It translates to CASSLRTGNYEQYF.

The V gene is TRBV7-8, the J gene TRBJ1-1; possible D gene TRBD1, 6 bases. From germline, CDR1 is SGHVS and CDR2 FQNEAQ. V lost 5 bases to trimming and J lost 11 bases, with 27 bases between them. CDR3 size: 16 residues. The CDR3 nucleotides are TGTGCCAGCAGCACAGATCAGACAGGTACGAGAAGATTGGCTTTCTTT. It specifies CASSTDQTGTRRLAFF.

The chain employs TRBV19 and TRBJ2-7; tentatively, D is TRBD1 (5 bases). This CDR3 is 16 amino acids long. Per the germline V gene, CDR1 is LNHDA and CDR2 is SQIVND (reference sequence). With 5 bases removed from V and 1 base from J, the gap between germline ends came to 18 bases. The DNA of the CDR3 is TGTGCCAGTAGTCCCTCGACAGCCCCAGGGTCCTACGAGCAGTACTTC. As protein: CASSPSTAPGSYEQYF. Drawing the rest from reference TRBV19 and TRBJ2-7, the complete variable domain is DGGITQSPKYLFRKEGQNVTLSCEQNLNHDAMYWYRQDPGQGLRLIYYSQIVNDFQKGDIAEGYSVSREKKESFPLTVTSAQKNPTAFYLCASSPSTAPGSYEQYFGPGTRLTVT.

This chain uses TRBV10-1 with TRBJ2-3; 7 nucleotides align to TRBD2. This CDR3 has 15 residues. The germline V gene has CDR1 WNHNN and CDR2 SYGVQD (reference sequence). V lost 4 bases to trimming and J lost 1 base; unmatched junction nucleotides: 5. CDR3 sequence: CASSGGGRGTDTQYF. The CDR3 coding sequence is TGCGCCAGCAGTGGCGGGGGTCGGGGCACAGATACGCAGTATTTT.

The rearrangement joins TRBV4-3 to TRBJ2-3; maybe TRBD2 (6 bases). Germline loops: CDR1 LGHNA, CDR2 YSLEER. The CDR3 runs 17 residues. V gave up 0 bases and J gave up 0 bases, with 13 bases separating them. In nucleotides, the CDR3 is TGCGCCAGCAGCCAAGATTTGCGGGGCCAGAGCACAGATACGCAGTATTTT. Its translation: CASSQDLRGQSTDTQYF.